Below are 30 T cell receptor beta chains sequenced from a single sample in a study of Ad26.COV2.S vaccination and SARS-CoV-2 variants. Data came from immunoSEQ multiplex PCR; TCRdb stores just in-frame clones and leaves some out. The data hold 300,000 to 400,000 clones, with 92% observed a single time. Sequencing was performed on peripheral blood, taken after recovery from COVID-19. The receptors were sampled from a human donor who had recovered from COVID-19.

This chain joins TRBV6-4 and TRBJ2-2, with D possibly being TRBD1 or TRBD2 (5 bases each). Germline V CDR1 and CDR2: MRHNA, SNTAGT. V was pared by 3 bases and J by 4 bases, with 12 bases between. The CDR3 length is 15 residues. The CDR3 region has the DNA TGTGCCAGCAGTGAAAGTGGTGGGGGCACCGGGGAGCTGTTTTTT. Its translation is CASSESGGGTGELFF.

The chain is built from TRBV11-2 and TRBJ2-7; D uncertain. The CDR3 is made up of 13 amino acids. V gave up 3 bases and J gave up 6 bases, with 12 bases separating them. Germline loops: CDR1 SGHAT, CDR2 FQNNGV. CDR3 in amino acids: CASSFRTDIEQYF. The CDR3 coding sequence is TGTGCCAGCAGCTTCCGGACCGATATCGAGCAGTACTTC.

CDR3 in amino acids: CASSLQGPPYEQYF. The DNA for the CDR3 is TGTGCCAGCAGCTTACAGGGGCCCCCCTACGAGCAGTACTTC. The J gene is TRBJ2-7, the V gene TRBV5-6, with TRBD1 identical over 7 bases. V trimming: 2 bases; J trimming: 2 bases; junction bases outside the gene matches: 4. Per the germline V gene, CDR1 is SGHDT and CDR2 is YYEEEE. There are 14 residues in the CDR3.

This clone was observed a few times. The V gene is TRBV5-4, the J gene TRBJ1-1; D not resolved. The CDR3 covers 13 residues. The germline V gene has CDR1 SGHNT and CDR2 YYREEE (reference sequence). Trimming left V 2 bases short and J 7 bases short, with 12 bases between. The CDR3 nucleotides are TGTGCCAGCAGCTTCTCACGGGATAATGAAGCTTTCTTT. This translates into CASSFSRDNEAFF.

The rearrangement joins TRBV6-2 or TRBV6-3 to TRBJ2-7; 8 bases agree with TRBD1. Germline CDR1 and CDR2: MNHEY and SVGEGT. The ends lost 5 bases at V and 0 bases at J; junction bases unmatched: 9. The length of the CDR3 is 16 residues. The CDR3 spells CASSDPGDRGSYEQYF. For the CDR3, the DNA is TGTGCCAGCAGTGACCCCGGCGACAGGGGCTCCTACGAGCAGTACTTC.

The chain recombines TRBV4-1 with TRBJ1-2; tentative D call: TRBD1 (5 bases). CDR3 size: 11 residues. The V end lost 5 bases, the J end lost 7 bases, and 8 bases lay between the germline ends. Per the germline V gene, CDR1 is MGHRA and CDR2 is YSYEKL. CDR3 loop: CASSAGGGYTF. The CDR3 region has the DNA TGCGCCAGCAGCGCCGGGGGTGGCTACACCTTC.

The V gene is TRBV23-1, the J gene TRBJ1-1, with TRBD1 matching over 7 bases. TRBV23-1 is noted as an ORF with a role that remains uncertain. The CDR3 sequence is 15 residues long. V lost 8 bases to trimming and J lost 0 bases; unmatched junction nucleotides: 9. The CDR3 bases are TGCGCCAGCGCTACAGACAGGGACATGAACACTGAAGCTTTCTTT. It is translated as CASATDRDMNTEAFF.

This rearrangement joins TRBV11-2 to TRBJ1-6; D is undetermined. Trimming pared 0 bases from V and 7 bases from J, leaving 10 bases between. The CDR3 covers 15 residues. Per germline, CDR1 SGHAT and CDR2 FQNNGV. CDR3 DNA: TGTGCCAGCAGCTTAGAAGGGAACCTCAATTCACCCCTCCACTTT. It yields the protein CASSLEGNLNSPLHF. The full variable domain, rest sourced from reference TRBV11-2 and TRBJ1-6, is EAGVAQSPRYKIIEKRQSVAFWCNPISGHATLYWYQQILGQGPKLLIQFQNNGVVDDSQLPKDRFSAERLKGVDSTLKIQPAKLEDSAVYLCASSLEGNLNSPLHFGNGTRLTVT.

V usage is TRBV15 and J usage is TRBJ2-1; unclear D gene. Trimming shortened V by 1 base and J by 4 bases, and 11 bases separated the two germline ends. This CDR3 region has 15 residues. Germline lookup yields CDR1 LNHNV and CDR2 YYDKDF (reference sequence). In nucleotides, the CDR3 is TGTGCCACCAGCAGAGGGATGGACCGATACAATGAGCAGTTCTTC. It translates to CATSRGMDRYNEQFF. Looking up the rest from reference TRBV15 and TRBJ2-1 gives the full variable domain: DAMVIQNPRYQVTQFGKPVTLSCSQTLNHNVMYWYQQKSSQAPKLLFHYYDKDFNNEADTPDNFQSRRPNTSFCFLDIRSPGLGDTAMYLCATSRGMDRYNEQFFGPGTRLTVL.

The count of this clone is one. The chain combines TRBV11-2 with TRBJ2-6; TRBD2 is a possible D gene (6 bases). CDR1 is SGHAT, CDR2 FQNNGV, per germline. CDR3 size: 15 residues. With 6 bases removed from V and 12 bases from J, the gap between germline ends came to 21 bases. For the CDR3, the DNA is TGTGCCAGCAGGGAGAGGGGCGGGAAAGCGCCCGTCCTGACTTTC. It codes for CASRERGGKAPVLTF.

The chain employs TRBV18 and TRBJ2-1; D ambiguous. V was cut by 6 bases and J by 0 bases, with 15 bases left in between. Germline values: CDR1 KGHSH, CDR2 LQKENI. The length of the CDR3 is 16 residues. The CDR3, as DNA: TGTGCCAGCTCGCATCCGGGCCCCCACTCCTACAATGAGCAGTTCTTC. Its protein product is CASSHPGPHSYNEQFF.

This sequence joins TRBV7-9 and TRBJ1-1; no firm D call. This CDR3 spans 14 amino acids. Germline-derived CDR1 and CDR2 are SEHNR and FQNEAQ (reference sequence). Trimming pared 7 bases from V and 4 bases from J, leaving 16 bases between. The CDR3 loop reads CASTNIRGRTEAFF. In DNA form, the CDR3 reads TGTGCCAGCACCAACATAAGAGGTCGCACTGAAGCTTTCTTT.

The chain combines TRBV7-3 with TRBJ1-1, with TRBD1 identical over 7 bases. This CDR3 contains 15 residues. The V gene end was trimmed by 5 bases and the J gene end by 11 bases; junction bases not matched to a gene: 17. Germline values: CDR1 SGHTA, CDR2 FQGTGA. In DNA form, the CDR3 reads TGTGCCAGCAGCCGGTGGGGGCAGGGGGACCTCAGGGCTTTCTTT. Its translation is CASSRWGQGDLRAFF.

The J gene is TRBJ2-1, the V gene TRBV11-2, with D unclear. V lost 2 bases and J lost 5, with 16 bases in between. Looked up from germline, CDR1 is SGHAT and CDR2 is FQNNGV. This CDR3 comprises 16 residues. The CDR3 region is CASSLSVGRGHNEQFF. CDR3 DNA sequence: TGTGCCAGCAGCTTATCTGTAGGACGCGGACACAATGAGCAGTTCTTC.

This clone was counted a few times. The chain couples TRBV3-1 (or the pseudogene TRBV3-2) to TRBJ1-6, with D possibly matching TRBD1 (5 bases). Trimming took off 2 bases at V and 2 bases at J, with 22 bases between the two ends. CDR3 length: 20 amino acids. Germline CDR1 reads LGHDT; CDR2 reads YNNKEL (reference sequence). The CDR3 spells CASSQFIGQAGGTYNSPLHF. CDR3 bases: TGTGCCAGCAGCCAATTTATCGGTCAGGCGGGGGGGACCTATAATTCACCCCTCCACTTT.

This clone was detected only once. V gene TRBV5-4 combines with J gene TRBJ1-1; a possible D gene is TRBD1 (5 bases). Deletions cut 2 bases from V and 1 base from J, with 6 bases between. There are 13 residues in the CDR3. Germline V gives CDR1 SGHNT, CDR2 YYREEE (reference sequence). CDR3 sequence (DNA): TGTGCCAGCAGCTTAGACAGGAACACTGAAGCTTTCTTT. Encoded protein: CASSLDRNTEAFF.

CDR3 amino acids: CASSKRQGFGTEAFF. In DNA form, the CDR3 reads TGTGCCAGCAGTAAACGACAGGGGTTCGGAACTGAAGCTTTCTTT. The chain combines TRBV27 with TRBJ1-1, with 8 nucleotides matching TRBD1. The CDR3 covers 15 residues. Germline CDR1 is MNHEY and CDR2 is SMNVEV (reference sequence). Trimming cost V 5 bases and J 5 bases; bases outside gene matches: 10.

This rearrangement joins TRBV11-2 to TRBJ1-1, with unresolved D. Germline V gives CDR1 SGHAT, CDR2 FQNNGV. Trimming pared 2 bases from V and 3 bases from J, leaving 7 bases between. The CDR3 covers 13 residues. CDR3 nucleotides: TGTGCCAGCAGCTTATCCGTGTACACTGAAGCTTTCTTT. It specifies CASSLSVYTEAFF.

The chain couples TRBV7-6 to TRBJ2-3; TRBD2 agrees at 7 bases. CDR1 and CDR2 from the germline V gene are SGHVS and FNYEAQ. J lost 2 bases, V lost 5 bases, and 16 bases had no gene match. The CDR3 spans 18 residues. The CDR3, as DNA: TGTGCCAGCAGCCCCCAACCAACCCCGGGGGGACTCACAGATACGCAGTATTTT. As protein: CASSPQPTPGGLTDTQYF.

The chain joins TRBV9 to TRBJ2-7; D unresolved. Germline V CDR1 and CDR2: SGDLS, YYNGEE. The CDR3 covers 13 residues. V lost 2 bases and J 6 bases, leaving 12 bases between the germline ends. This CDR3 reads CASSVRYTGEQYF. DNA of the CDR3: TGTGCCAGCAGCGTCCGCTATACCGGCGAGCAGTACTTC.

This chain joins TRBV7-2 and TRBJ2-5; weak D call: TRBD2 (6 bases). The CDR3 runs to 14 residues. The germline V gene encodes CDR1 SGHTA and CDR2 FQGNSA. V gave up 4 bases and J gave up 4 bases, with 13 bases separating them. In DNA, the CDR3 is TGTGCCAGCAGCTCGAGGGTTAGCGGAGAGACCCAGTACTTC. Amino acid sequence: CASSSRVSGETQYF.

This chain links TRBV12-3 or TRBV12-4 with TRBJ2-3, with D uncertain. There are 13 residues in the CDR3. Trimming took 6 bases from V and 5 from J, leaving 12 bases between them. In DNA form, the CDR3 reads TGTGCCAGCAGCTCGGTACGAGGAGATACGCAGTATTTT. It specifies CASSSVRGDTQYF.

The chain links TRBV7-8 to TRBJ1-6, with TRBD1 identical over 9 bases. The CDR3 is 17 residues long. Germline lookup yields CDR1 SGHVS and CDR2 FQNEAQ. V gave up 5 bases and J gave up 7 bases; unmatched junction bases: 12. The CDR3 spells CASSLYLGTGTNSPLHF. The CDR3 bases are TGTGCCAGCAGCCTCTATCTTGGGACAGGGACCAATTCACCCCTCCACTTT.

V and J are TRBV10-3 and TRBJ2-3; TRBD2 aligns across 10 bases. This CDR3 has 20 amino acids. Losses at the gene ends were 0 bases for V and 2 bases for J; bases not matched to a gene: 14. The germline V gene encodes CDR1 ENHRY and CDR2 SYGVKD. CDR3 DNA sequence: TGTGCCATCAGTGAGTCGAGGGGCCTAGCGGGGGCCTCTAACACAGATACGCAGTATTTT. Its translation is CAISESRGLAGASNTDTQYF.

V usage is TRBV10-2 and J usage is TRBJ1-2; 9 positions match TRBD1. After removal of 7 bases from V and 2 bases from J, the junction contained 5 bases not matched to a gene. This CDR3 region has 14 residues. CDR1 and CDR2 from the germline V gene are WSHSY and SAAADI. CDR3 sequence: CASTRGQGNYGYTF. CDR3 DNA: TGCGCCAGCACTAGGGGACAGGGAAACTATGGCTACACCTTC.

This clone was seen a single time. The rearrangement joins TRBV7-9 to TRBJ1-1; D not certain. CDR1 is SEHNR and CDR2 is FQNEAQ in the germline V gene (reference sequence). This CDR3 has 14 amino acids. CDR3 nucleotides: TGTGCTCTCCGTCCGGATGGCAGGAACACTGAAGCTTTCTTT. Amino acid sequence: CALRPDGRNTEAFF.

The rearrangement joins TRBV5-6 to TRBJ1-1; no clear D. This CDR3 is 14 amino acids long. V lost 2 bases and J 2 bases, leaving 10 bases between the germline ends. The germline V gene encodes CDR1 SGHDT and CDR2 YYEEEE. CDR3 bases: TGTGCCAGCAGCTTCCCAACACAAAACACTGAAGCTTTCTTT. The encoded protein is CASSFPTQNTEAFF.

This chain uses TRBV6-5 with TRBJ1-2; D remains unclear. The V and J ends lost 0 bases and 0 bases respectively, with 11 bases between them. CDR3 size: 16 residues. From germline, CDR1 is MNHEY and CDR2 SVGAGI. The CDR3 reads CASSYSLNRPNYGYTF. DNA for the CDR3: TGTGCCAGCAGTTACTCTCTCAACCGACCTAACTATGGCTACACCTTC.

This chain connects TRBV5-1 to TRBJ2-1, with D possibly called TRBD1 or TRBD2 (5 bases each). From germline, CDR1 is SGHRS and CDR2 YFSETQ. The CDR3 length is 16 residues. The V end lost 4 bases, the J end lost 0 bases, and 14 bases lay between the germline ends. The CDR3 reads CASSLRDLSSYNEQFF. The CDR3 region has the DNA TGCGCCAGCAGCCTCCGGGACCTAAGCTCCTACAATGAGCAGTTCTTC. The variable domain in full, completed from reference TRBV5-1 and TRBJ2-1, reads KAGVTQTPRYLIKTRGQQVTLSCSPISGHRSVSWYQQTPGQGLQFLFEYFSETQRNKGNFPGRFSGRQFSNSRSEMNVSTLELGDSALYLCASSLRDLSSYNEQFFGPGTRLTVL.

The CDR3 sequence: CASSLEAGLRNTIYF. The CDR3 region has the DNA TGTGCCAGCAGCTTGGAGGCAGGGCTCCGAAACACCATATATTTT. The chain couples TRBV5-4 to TRBJ1-3; possibly TRBD1 for D (5 bases). Per germline, CDR1 SGHNT and CDR2 YYREEE (reference sequence). The CDR3 contains 15 residues. V lost 0 bases and J 5 bases, leaving 12 bases between the germline ends.